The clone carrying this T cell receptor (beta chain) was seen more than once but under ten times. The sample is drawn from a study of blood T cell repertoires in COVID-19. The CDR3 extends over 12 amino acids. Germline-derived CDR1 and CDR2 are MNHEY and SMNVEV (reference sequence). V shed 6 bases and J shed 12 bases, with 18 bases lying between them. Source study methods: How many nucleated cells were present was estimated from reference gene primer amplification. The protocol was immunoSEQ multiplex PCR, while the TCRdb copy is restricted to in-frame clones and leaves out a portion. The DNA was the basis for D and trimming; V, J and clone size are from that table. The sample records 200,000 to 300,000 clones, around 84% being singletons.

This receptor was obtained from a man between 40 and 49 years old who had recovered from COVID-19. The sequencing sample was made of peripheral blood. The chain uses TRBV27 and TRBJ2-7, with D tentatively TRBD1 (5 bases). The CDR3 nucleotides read TGTGCCAGCAGCCCAGGGTACGACGTGCGGTACTTC. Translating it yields CASSPGYDVRYF.